This T cell receptor beta chain was captured by sequencing in a study of radiation and T cells in renal cell carcinoma. The wider study: Nephrectomy followed 15 Gy stereotactic body radiation by 4 weeks. Broader study findings: Without pretreatment biopsies, baseline tumor clonotype presence was undetermined. Top tumor clonotypes rose in blood 2 weeks post-radiation, then contracted.

TCRdb's copy holds only in-frame clones and misses some; the assay was immunoSEQ multiplex PCR. Of tens of thousands of clones listed, about 86% are singletons. V was trimmed by 1 base and J by 6 bases, leaving 5 bases between them. Germline V gene lookup returns CDR1 SGDLS and CDR2 YYNGEE. The CDR3 totals 13 residues. Time point reported: blood 2 weeks post-SBRT. Treatment noted: 15 Gy SBRT to primary tumor, nephrectomy 4 weeks later. The tumor was a clear cell renal cell carcinoma. As concerns this clone: Antigen unknown.

Sequenced material: blood, taken from a patient whose treatment included radiotherapy and nephrectomy. The rearrangement joins TRBV9 to TRBJ1-6, with D uncertain. The TCR sequence derives from a woman aged 45-65 years with renal cell carcinoma. Written as DNA, the CDR3 is TGTGCCAGCAGCGTACGGGGTAATTCACCCCTCCACTTT. It codes for CASSVRGNSPLHF.